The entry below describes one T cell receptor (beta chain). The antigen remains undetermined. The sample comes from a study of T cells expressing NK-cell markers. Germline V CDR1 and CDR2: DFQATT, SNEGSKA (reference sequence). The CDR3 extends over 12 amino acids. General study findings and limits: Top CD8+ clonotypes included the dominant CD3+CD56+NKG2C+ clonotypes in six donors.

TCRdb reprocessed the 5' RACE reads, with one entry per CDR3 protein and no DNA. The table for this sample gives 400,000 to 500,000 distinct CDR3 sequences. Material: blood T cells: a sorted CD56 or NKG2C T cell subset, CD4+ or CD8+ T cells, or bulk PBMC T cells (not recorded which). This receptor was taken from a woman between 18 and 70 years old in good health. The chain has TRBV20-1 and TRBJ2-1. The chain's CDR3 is CSALGSYNEQFF.